The clone carrying this T cell receptor (beta chain) appeared once. The sample comes from a study of blood T cell repertoires in COVID-19. Study as a whole: T cells, B-cell-depleted T cells, or PBMCs supplied cDNA or gDNA.

Germline assignment: CDR1 SNHLY and CDR2 FYNNEI. Trimming stripped 5 bases from V and 0 bases from J, with 8 bases between. The CDR3 is 14 amino acids. This table comes from immunoSEQ multiplex PCR, and its TCRdb copy is limited to in-frame clones, with some not included. The sample lists about 190,000 clones; 65% to 85% were seen once. The source is a woman in her twenties or thirties who had recovered from COVID-19. Sequencing used PBMCs or T cells enriched from blood (not recorded which). The chain employs TRBV2 and TRBJ2-1; TRBD2 is a possible D gene (5 bases). CDR3 nucleotide sequence: TGTGCCAGCAGTCCCAGCGGCTCCTACAATGAGCAGTTCTTC. Translation gives CASSPSGSYNEQFF.